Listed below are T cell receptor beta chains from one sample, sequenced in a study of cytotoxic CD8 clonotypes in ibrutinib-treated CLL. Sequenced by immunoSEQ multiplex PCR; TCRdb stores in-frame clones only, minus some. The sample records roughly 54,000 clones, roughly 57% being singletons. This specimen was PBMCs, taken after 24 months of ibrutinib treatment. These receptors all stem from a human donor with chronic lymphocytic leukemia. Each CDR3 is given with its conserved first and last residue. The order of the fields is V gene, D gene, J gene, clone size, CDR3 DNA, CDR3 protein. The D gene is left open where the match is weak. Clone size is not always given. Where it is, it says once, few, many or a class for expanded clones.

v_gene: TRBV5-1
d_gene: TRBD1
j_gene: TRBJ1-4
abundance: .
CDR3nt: TGCGCCAGCAGGCCCGGGACAGGGACGACTAATGAAAAACTGTTTTTT
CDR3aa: CASRPGTGTTNEKLFF

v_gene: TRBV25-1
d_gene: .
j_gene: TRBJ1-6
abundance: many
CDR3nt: TGTGCCAGCAGTGAAGTCGGGGCTTCACCCCTCCACTTT
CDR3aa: CASSEVGASPLHF

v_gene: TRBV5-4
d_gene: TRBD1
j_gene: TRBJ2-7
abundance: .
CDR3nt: TGTGCCAGCAGCCCCGGACAGGCAGGGATCTACGAGCAGTACTTC
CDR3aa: CASSPGQAGIYEQYF

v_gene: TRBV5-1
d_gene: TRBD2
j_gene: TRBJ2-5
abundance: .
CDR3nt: TGCGCCAGCAGTTTGGGACTAGCGGGGGGCCGGTTTCACCAAGAGACCCAGTACTTC
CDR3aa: CASSLGLAGGRFHQETQYF

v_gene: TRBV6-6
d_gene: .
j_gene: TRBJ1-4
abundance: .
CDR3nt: TGTGCCAGCAGTTACACGGCAACTAATGAAAAACTGTTTTTT
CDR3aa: CASSYTATNEKLFF

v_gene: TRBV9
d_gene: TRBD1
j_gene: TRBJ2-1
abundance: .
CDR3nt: TGTGCCAGCAGCGTAGTTGGGACAGGGTCCCGGGGTGAGCAGTTCTTC
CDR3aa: CASSVVGTGSRGEQFF

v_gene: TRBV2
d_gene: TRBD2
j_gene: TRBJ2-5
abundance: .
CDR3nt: TGTGCCAGCAGTGATGCGGGACTAGCGGGGGGACCACAAGAGACCCAGTACTTC
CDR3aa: CASSDAGLAGGPQETQYF

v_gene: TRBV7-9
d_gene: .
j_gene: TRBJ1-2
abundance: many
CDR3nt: TGTGCCAGCAGGGGAGGCCCCTATGGCTACACCTTC
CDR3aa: CASRGGPYGYTF

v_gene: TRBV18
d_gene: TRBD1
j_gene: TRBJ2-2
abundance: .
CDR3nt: TGTGCCACAAGGACAGGGGGCAACACCGGGGAGCTGTTTTTT
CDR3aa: CATRTGGNTGELFF

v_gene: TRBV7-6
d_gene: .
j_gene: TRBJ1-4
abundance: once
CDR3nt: TGTGCCAGCAGCTCGGACACAACTAATGAAAAACTGTTTTTT
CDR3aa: CASSSDTTNEKLFF

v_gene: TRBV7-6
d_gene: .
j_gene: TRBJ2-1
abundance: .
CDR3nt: TGTGCCAGCAGCGATGGGACTCTCGAGCAGTTCTTC
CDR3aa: CASSDGTLEQFF

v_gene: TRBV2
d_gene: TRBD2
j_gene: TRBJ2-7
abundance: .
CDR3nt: TGTGCCAGCAGTCCCCGGGAGGGAGGCTACGAGCAGTACTTC
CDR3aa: CASSPREGGYEQYF

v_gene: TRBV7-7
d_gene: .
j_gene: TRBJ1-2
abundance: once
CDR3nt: TGTGCCAGCAGCTCATTAAGACGGCCCTATGGCTACACCTTC
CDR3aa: CASSSLRRPYGYTF

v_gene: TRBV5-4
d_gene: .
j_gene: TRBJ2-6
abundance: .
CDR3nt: TGTGCCAGCAGCCCCGGGCCACCCAAGCCCTCTGGGGCCAACGTCCTGACTTTC
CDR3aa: CASSPGPPKPSGANVLTF

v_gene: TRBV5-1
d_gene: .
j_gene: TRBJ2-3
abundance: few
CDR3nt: TGCGCCAGCAGCCCCGGATCTGCAGATACGCAGTATTTT
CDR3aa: CASSPGSADTQYF

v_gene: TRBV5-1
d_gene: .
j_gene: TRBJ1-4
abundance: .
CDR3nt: TGCGCCAGCAGCTTGGCGAACAGGCTGGATGAAAAACTGTTTTTT
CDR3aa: CASSLANRLDEKLFF

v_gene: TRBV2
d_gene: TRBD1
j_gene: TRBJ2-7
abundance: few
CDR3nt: TGTGCCAGCCTCGGGACAGGATTCGGTCGCGACACCTACGAGCAGTACTTC
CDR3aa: CASLGTGFGRDTYEQYF

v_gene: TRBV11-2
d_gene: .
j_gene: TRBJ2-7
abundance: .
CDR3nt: TGTGCCAGCAGCTTACTCCCCAATGACGGTTACGAGCAGTACTTC
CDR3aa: CASSLLPNDGYEQYF